This paragraph covers one T cell receptor (beta chain) sequence. The data are from a study of cytomegalovirus exposure and HLA in healthy donors. Study at large: Findings of an earlier analysis included some 120 million unique TCR beta sequences from 180 million or so T cells.

This PCR relied on a set of 60 Vbeta primers and 13 Jbeta primers. The method was immunoSEQ multiplex PCR; TCRdb's version includes in-frame clones alone and lacks a portion of them. The data contain about 200,000 clones, about three quarters of them singletons. The TCR sequence derives from a man aged 18 to 30 in good health and CMV-seronegative. What was sequenced was PBMCs.

CDR3: CASSRGGTGVTGELFF. CDR3 sequence (DNA): TGTGCCAGCAGCCGAGGAGGGACAGGAGTCACCGGGGAGCTGTTTTTT. The chain carries TRBV11-3 and TRBJ2-2; TRBD1 aligns across 8 bases. J gave up 4 bases and V 5 bases, and 9 bases lay outside the gene matches. The germline CDR1 and CDR2 sequences are SGHNT and YENEEA. The CDR3 has 16 amino acids.